This T cell receptor (beta chain) was captured by sequencing in a study of blood T cell repertoires in COVID-19. For the study at large: Donors in the United States, Italy and Spain gave samples during acute or convalescent COVID-19.

The repertoire was sequenced with immunoSEQ multiplex PCR; TCRdb's copy has only in-frame clones and lacks some. Among over 200,000 clones listed, about 85% were seen once. On this clone itself: The same CDR3 also results from other DNA sequences found in this sample.

This sequence was found in a man aged 35 to 55 with acute or convalescent COVID-19. Sample: peripheral blood.

The CDR3 nucleotides are TGTGCCAGCAGCGTTGGGGACAGGGCCTACGAGCAGTACTTC. Translated, it gives CASSVGDRAYEQYF. The chain uses TRBV9 and TRBJ2-7, with 9 bases lining up with TRBD1. Per germline, CDR1 SGDLS and CDR2 YYNGEE. This CDR3 comprises 14 residues. V was clipped by 2 bases and J by 2 bases; unmatched bases: 2.